This TCR beta chain was captured by sequencing in a study of synovial regulatory T cells in juvenile arthritis. Germline CDR1 and CDR2: SEHNR and FQNEAQ (reference sequence). The CDR3 is 13 amino acids. No DNA accompanies this entry. Libraries were prepared by immunoSEQ multiplex PCR; TCRdb keeps only in-frame clonotypes and omits some of them. Here the sample table reports over 7,500 clones. Material: Treg cells from blood. The sample's subset: remaining (HLA-DR-negative) circulating blood Treg cells. The rearrangement links TRBV7-9 to TRBJ1-6; TCRdb's D call, TRBD1, is unchecked because there is no DNA. This TCR was recovered from a donor younger than 30 with juvenile idiopathic arthritis. This CDR3 reads CASSLGQLSPLHF.